These 3 T cell receptor beta chains came from one sample sequenced in a study of T-cell reconstitution after alpha-beta-depleted transplantation in children listed by TCRdb under 2016. The sample's treatment or condition label, decoded: allogeneic hematopoietic cell transplantation with graft depleted of TCRalphabeta T cells and CD19 B cells. Libraries were prepared through PCR. The sequencer listed for this sample is Illumina HiSeq 2500. Molecular barcoding was employed in the preparation of TCR libraries, with unique molecular identifiers being used to normalize TCRbeta repertoire quantification. TCRdb trimmed public reads at Q25 via fastp, called clones via MiXCR and kept in-frame beta chains. Each record represents a unique CDR3 protein, reported with the most common genes and DNA among its rows. This sample is represented by 450,000 to 550,000 distinct CDR3 sequences; 10% to 12% of them were singletons. The top ten clonotypes cover approximately 15% of the sample.

Sequenced material: PBMCs, mostly from graft donor cells, taken 180 days after TCRalphabeta/CD19-depleted stem cell transplant. Receptors originate from a female patient aged 2 to 10 who had a stem cell transplant for aplastic anemia, so the T cells may come from the graft donor.

This rearrangement joins TRBV25-1 to TRBJ1-5; D remains unclear. The CDR3 contains 14 residues. Germline values: CDR1 MGHDK, CDR2 SYGVNS. Deletions cut 1 base from V and 6 bases from J, with 10 bases between. DNA for the CDR3: TGTGCCAGCAGTGAATGGGCGGGCAGTCAGCCCCAGCATTTT. Translated: CASSEWAGSQPQHF.

In this sample, this clonotype turned up a few times. Written as DNA, the CDR3 is TGTGCCAGCAGGAAACAGGGCCGCGGTGAAAAACTGTTTTTT. It is translated as CASRKQGRGEKLFF. The J gene is TRBJ1-4, the V gene TRBV28; weak D call: TRBD1 (6 bases). The germline V gene has CDR1 MDHEN and CDR2 SYDVKM. CDR3 size: 14 residues. V was pared by 6 bases and J by 7 bases, with 15 bases between. Complete variable domain (other parts from reference TRBV28 and TRBJ1-4): DVKVTQSSRYLVKRTGEKVFLECVQDMDHENMFWYRQDPGLGLRLIYFSYDVKMKEKGDIPEGYSVSREKKERFSLILESASTNQTSMYLCASRKQGRGEKLFFGSGTQLSVL.

This clonotype was counted a few times. CDR3 in DNA: TGTGCCAGCAGACTTGAGGCCGGGGCGGGAGGATTCGAGCAGTACTTC. It yields the protein CASRLEAGAGGFEQYF. V and J are TRBV28 and TRBJ2-7; 8 nucleotides match TRBD2. The germline gives CDR1 MDHEN, CDR2 SYDVKM. The CDR3 length is 16 residues. Trimming removed 6 bases from V and 6 bases from J; junction bases left unmatched: 16.